This TCR beta chain was identified in a study of cytomegalovirus exposure and HLA in healthy donors. Study-level background: Unique TCR beta sequences numbering 95 million to 130 million came from some 200 million T cells in an earlier analysis.

This clone came up once. The antigen is unknown. PCR primers comprised 60 Vbeta and 13 Jbeta primers. Produced via immunoSEQ multiplex PCR; TCRdb's table is partial and in-frame only. The sample holds around 100,000 clones; 60% to 80% are singletons and the top ten take about 4.4%. Overall study results and limits: A highly shared variant cluster was judged a likely technical artifact. Information on immune exposure was restricted to one variable (CMV serostatus). Roughly 170 TCR beta chains were listed as cytomegalovirus-associated.

The CDR3 has 13 amino acids. CDR1 is SGDLS and CDR2 is YYNGEE in the germline V gene. Trimming stripped 4 bases from V and 5 bases from J, with 12 bases between. Sample: PBMCs. The chain recombines TRBV9 with TRBJ1-1; D not resolved. The source is a woman aged 18-30 years in good health and CMV-seropositive. DNA for the CDR3: TGTGCCAGCAGCCGCCTCCTAGGAACTGAAGCTTTCTTT. Amino acid sequence: CASSRLLGTEAFF.